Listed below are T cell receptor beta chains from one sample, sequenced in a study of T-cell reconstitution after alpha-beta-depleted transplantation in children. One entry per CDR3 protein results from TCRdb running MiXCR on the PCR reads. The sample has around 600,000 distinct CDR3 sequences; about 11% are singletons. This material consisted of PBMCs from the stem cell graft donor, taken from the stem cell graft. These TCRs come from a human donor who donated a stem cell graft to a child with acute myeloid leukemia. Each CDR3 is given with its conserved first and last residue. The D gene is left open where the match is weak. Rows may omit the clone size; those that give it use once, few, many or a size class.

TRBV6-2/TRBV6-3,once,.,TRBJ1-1,CASLLGNEAFF,TGTGCCAGCCTGCTAGGAAATGAAGCTTTCTTT
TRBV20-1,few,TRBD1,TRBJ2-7,CSATWERDRAHEQYF,TGCAGTGCTACCTGGGAGCGGGACAGGGCCCACGAGCAGTACTTC
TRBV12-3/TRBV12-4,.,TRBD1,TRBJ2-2,CASSFRGTTGELFF,TGTGCCAGCAGTTTCAGGGGGACCACCGGGGAGCTGTTTTTT
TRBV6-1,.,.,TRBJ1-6,CASSEVRTAGSPLHF,TGTGCCAGCAGTGAAGTAAGGACAGCGGGTTCACCCCTCCACTTT
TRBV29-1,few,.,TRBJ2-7,CSVGGYTYEQYF,TGCAGCGTTGGTGGATACACCTACGAGCAGTACTTC
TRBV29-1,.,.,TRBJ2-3,CSVGVDSTDTQYF,TGCAGCGTTGGGGTGGATAGCACAGATACGCAGTATTTT
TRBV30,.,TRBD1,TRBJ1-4,CAWSLDREGEKLFF,TGTGCCTGGAGCCTAGACAGGGAAGGGGAAAAACTGTTTTTT
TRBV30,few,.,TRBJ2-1,CAWSTGLEPYNEQFF,TGTGCCTGGAGTACGGGACTTGAGCCTTACAATGAGCAGTTCTTC
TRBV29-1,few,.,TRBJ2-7,CSVKGTVGSVEQYF,TGCAGCGTTAAAGGGACGGTTGGCTCGGTCGAGCAGTACTTC
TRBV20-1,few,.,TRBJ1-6,CSASPPSGAGRSYNSPLHF,TGCAGTGCTAGCCCGCCATCGGGGGCAGGTCGCTCCTATAATTCACCCCTCCACTTT
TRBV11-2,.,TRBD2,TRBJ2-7,CASSSRGTSGSNEQYF,TGTGCCAGCAGTTCCCGGGGGACTAGCGGGAGCAACGAGCAGTACTTC
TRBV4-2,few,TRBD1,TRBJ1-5,CASSQDGGQGLQPQHF,TGTGCCAGCAGCCAAGATGGGGGACAGGGACTTCAGCCCCAGCATTTT
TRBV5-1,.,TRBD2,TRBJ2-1,CASSTGLAKENEQFF,TGCGCCAGCAGTACGGGACTAGCTAAAGAAAATGAGCAGTTCTTC